The 26 T cell receptor beta chains listed next were all sequenced from one sample in a study of CD8 T cells in ankylosing spondylitis. TCRdb re-derived calls from the 5' RACE reads in MiXCR, one entry per CDR3 protein. The table shows roughly 240,000 distinct CDR3 sequences, with roughly 8.2% occurring only once. The material sequenced was blood, either unsorted or a sorted T cell fraction (not recorded which). The source is a female donor with ankylosing spondylitis or in good health (not recorded which).

This chain joins TRBV5-1 and TRBJ2-6; unclear D gene. Germline V lookup: CDR1 SGHRS, CDR2 YFSETQ. The V end lost 0 bases, the J end lost 0 bases, and 10 bases lay between the germline ends. This CDR3 region has 17 residues. The CDR3 sequence is CASSLGSALSGANVLTF. In DNA form, the CDR3 reads TGCGCCAGCAGCTTGGGAAGTGCCCTCTCTGGGGCCAACGTCCTGACTTTC. Full variable domain (outside the CDR3, taken from reference TRBV5-1 and TRBJ2-6): KAGVTQTPRYLIKTRGQQVTLSCSPISGHRSVSWYQQTPGQGLQFLFEYFSETQRNKGNFPGRFSGRQFSNSRSEMNVSTLELGDSALYLCASSLGSALSGANVLTFGAGSRLTVL.

Remarks on this clonotype: Being one base from a much bigger clone, this may be a read error. The chain employs TRBV5-1 and TRBJ2-1; 9 bases match TRBD2. The CDR3 contains 17 residues. Germline V lookup: CDR1 SGHRS, CDR2 YFSETQ. The CDR3 DNA is TGCGCCATCAGCTTGGGAGGGCTAGCGGGAAGTTACAATGAGCAGTTCTTC. This codes for CAISLGGLAGSYNEQFF.

This clonotype was counted many times. J is TRBJ2-7 and V is TRBV20-1, with 7 positions matching TRBD2. Germline CDR1 DFQATT, CDR2 SNEGSKA (reference sequence). V trimming: 2 bases; J trimming: 0 bases; junction bases outside the gene matches: 19. This CDR3 has 19 residues. The CDR3, as DNA: TGCAGTGCTAGAAAAGAAGGACTAGTGCGAACGGGGAGCTCCTACGAGCAGTACTTC. Protein sequence: CSARKEGLVRTGSSYEQYF.

J is TRBJ2-1 and V is TRBV7-3; 8 nucleotides line up with TRBD2. The CDR3 spans 15 residues. The germline gives CDR1 SGHTA, CDR2 FQGTGA. V was clipped by 5 bases and J by 3 bases; unmatched bases: 6. The CDR3 here is CASSTLAENYNEQFF. The DNA of the CDR3 is TGTGCCAGCAGCACACTAGCGGAGAACTACAATGAGCAGTTCTTC.

Comment on this clonotype: A clone one base away is much larger, so this may be a read error. This sequence joins TRBV7-1 and TRBJ2-4; D ambiguous. TRBV7-1 is an ORF, with its function uncertain. The CDR3 length is 18 residues. The DNA of the CDR3 is TGTGCCAGCAGCTCAAGCCTCTCTGGCGCGATAGCCAAAAACATTCGGTACTTC. Its translation: CASSSSLSGAIAKNIRYF.

In this sample, this clonotype turned up many times. CDR3 in DNA: TGTGCCAGCAGTTTTGGACGGAACAATGAGCAGTTCTTC. Amino acids: CASSFGRNNEQFF. The rearrangement uses TRBV12-3 or TRBV12-4 and TRBJ2-1; no reliable D call. V was trimmed by 3 bases and J by 5 bases, leaving 8 bases between them. There are 13 residues in the CDR3.

This clonotype appeared many times. The J gene is TRBJ2-7, the V gene TRBV12-3 or TRBV12-4, with a tentative D call TRBD1 (5 bases). Trimming took off 3 bases at V and 0 bases at J, with 9 bases between the two ends. The CDR3 spans 14 residues. CDR3 sequence (DNA): TGTGCCAGCAGTTTTCAGGGTTCCTCCTACGAGCAGTACTTC. Translated, it gives CASSFQGSSYEQYF.

This clonotype showed up many times. CDR3 bases: TGTGCCAGCAGCGAATCTGAGGACAACACCTTC. It yields the protein CASSESEDNTF. V usage is TRBV28 and J usage is TRBJ1-2, with D perhaps TRBD1 (5 bases). Germline V gene sequence: CDR1 MDHEN, CDR2 SYDVKM. V lost 6 bases, J lost 12 bases, and 14 bases lay in between. The CDR3 sequence is 11 residues long.

This clonotype was seen ten or more times. This chain joins TRBV6-1 and TRBJ2-7; a possible D gene is TRBD1 (7 bases). This CDR3 is 14 amino acids long. Germline V gives CDR1 MNHNS, CDR2 SASEGT. V dropped 8 bases and J dropped 6 bases, with 20 bases sitting between them. The CDR3 reads CASYRARGAREQYF. The DNA for the CDR3 is TGTGCCAGCTATCGGGCCAGGGGGGCGCGCGAGCAGTACTTC.

The V call is TRBV10-3, the J call TRBJ2-7; tentatively, D is TRBD1 or TRBD2 (6 bases each). CDR1 and CDR2 from the germline V gene are ENHRY and SYGVKD. The CDR3 spans 15 residues. Between the trimmed V and J ends, which lost 8 bases and 5 bases, there was a span of 22 bases. CDR3 sequence: CAIGRDQGRSDEQYF. The CDR3 DNA reads TGTGCCATCGGACGGGACCAGGGGAGGTCGGACGAGCAGTACTTC.

This clonotype has a count of ten or more. The chain is built from TRBV6-2 or TRBV6-3 and TRBJ2-2; D unclear. The CDR3 consists of 13 residues. Trimming removed 2 bases at V and 6 bases at J, with 7 bases between. CDR1 is MNHEY, CDR2 SVGEGT, per germline. The CDR3 nucleotides read TGTGCCAGCAGTTACGGTGTGCCCGGGGAGCTGTTTTTT. Translated, it gives CASSYGVPGELFF.

This clonotype was observed many times. One end of the junction varies from germline; a read error may be responsible. The rearrangement links TRBV7-8 to TRBJ2-7, with 10 bases fitting TRBD2. Germline V lookup: CDR1 SGHVS, CDR2 FQNEAQ. The CDR3 contains 16 residues. CDR3 bases: TGTGCTAGCAGCACCAGTGCCGGGACTAGCGAGAACGAGCAGTACTTC. Its translation: CASSTSAGTSENEQYF.

This clonotype was counted a few times. The rearrangement uses TRBV7-9 and TRBJ2-7; D not resolved. The germline V gene has CDR1 SEHNR and CDR2 FQNEAQ (reference sequence). The V end was cut by 3 bases, the J end by 4 bases, with 7 bases between. The CDR3 has 12 residues. The CDR3 sequence: CASSFLGYEQYF. The CDR3 nucleotides read TGTGCCAGCAGCTTCCTAGGTTACGAGCAGTACTTC.

This clonotype occurred many times. The rearrangement links TRBV5-1 to TRBJ2-5; no definite D call. The CDR3 loop spans 14 amino acids. V lost 4 bases, J lost 2 bases, and 12 bases lay in between. The V gene's germline CDR1 is SGHRS and CDR2 YFSETQ. DNA for the CDR3: TGCGCCAGCAGCCCGAAAGCGCTACAAGAGACCCAGTACTTC. This encodes CASSPKALQETQYF.

This clonotype has ten or more counts. The J gene is TRBJ1-1, the V gene TRBV27, with D possibly matching TRBD1 (5 bases). Trimming removed 5 bases from V and 6 bases from J, with 16 bases in between. The CDR3 has 14 residues. Germline CDR1 reads MNHEY; CDR2 reads SMNVEV (reference sequence). CDR3 in amino acids: CASSPRQGSAEAFF. The CDR3 region has the DNA TGTGCCAGCAGTCCCCGCCAGGGATCGGCTGAAGCTTTCTTT.

This clonotype has a count of ten or more. J is TRBJ2-3 and V is TRBV5-1; maybe TRBD1 (6 bases). The ends were cut back, 2 bases at V and 2 bases at J, with 9 bases in the middle. Germline assignment: CDR1 SGHRS and CDR2 YFSETQ. This CDR3 comprises 14 residues. CDR3 coding DNA: TGCGCCAGCAGCTTCCGGACAGTCACAGATACGCAGTATTTT. This gives the protein CASSFRTVTDTQYF. The whole variable domain, remainder taken from reference TRBV5-1 and TRBJ2-3, is KAGVTQTPRYLIKTRGQQVTLSCSPISGHRSVSWYQQTPGQGLQFLFEYFSETQRNKGNFPGRFSGRQFSNSRSEMNVSTLELGDSALYLCASSFRTVTDTQYFGPGTRLTVL.

This clonotype has only a few counts. The chain joins TRBV27 to TRBJ2-7, with D unclear. The CDR3 is 13 amino acids. V shed 2 bases and J shed 6 bases, with 11 bases lying between them. CDR1 and CDR2 from the germline V gene are MNHEY and SMNVEV (reference sequence). This chain's CDR3 is CASSLNQYGEQYF. The CDR3 bases are TGTGCCAGCAGTTTAAATCAGTATGGCGAGCAGTACTTC.

This clonotype was counted many times. V is TRBV29-1 and J is TRBJ2-3; 7 bases line up with TRBD1. Per the germline V gene, CDR1 is SQVTM and CDR2 is ANQGSEA. After removal of 6 bases from V and 11 bases from J, the junction contained 23 bases not matched to a gene. There are 16 residues in the CDR3. The CDR3 bases are TGCAGCGTGATAGATGGACAGGACTCCCTGAGGGGCGAGCAGTATTTT. Protein: CSVIDGQDSLRGEQYF.

This chain joins TRBV20-1 and TRBJ1-3; 7 nucleotides line up with TRBD1. Trimming took 3 bases from V and 4 from J; bases not matched to a gene: 12. The germline CDR1 and CDR2 sequences are DFQATT and SNEGSKA (reference sequence). The CDR3 length is 16 residues. CDR3 in amino acids: CSASVSLQGTGNTIYF. DNA for the CDR3: TGCAGTGCTAGCGTTTCTTTACAGGGGACGGGAAACACCATATATTTT.

The table lists this clonotype with a few counts. The V and J genes are TRBV11-2 and TRBJ2-5; the match to TRBD1 covers 11 bases. The germline V gene encodes CDR1 SGHAT and CDR2 FQNNGV. The CDR3 is made up of 15 amino acids. With V trimmed by 8 bases and J by 5 bases, 10 bases remained unmatched. Written as DNA, the CDR3 is TGTGCCAGCTGCCTGGGACAGGGGGGTGGGGAGACCCAGTACTTC. It encodes CASCLGQGGGETQYF.

This clonotype was seen more than once but under ten times. The chain combines TRBV4-2 with TRBJ2-7; D call uncertain. Germline V gene data show CDR1 as LGHNA and CDR2 as YNFKEQ. The CDR3 has 15 residues. Trimming stripped 4 bases from V and 5 bases from J, with 18 bases between. CDR3 residues: CASSPRGREGDEQYF. The CDR3 DNA follows: TGTGCCAGCAGCCCCCGAGGTAGGGAAGGAGACGAGCAGTACTTC.

This clonotype was seen ten or more times. This sequence joins TRBV6-1 and TRBJ2-3; 12 bases are shared with TRBD2. This CDR3 is 16 amino acids long. Germline loops: CDR1 MNHNS, CDR2 SASEGT. The trim removed 5 bases at V and 2 bases at J, leaving 5 bases unmatched. As DNA, the CDR3 is TGTGCCAGCAGTATCGGACTAGCGGGAACCACAGATACGCAGTATTTT. Residues: CASSIGLAGTTDTQYF.

Many counts were recorded for this clonotype. The rearrangement joins TRBV29-1 to TRBJ2-2; a weak D match, TRBD2 (5 bases). CDR1 is SQVTM and CDR2 is ANQGSEA in the germline V gene. This CDR3 is 12 amino acids long. Trimming removed 6 bases at V and 4 bases at J, with 9 bases between. The CDR3 DNA follows: TGCAGCGTCTTTGAGGGCACCGGGGAGCTGTTTTTT. Translating it yields CSVFEGTGELFF.

This clonotype was seen many times. This chain links TRBV5-1 with TRBJ2-3, with 9 nucleotides matching TRBD2. CDR3 length: 15 amino acids. In germline, CDR1 is SGHRS, CDR2 YFSETQ. V shed 3 bases and J 2 bases; nucleotides not matched to a gene: 4. The CDR3 DNA is TGCGCCAGCAGCTCCGGGACTAGCCTCACAGATACGCAGTATTTT. Its translation: CASSSGTSLTDTQYF.

This clonotype occurred many times. The chain employs TRBV4-3 and TRBJ2-2; 13 nucleotides match TRBD2. Germline V CDR1 and CDR2: LGHNA, YSLEER. The CDR3 runs to 17 residues. With V trimmed by 0 bases and J by 4 bases, 2 bases remained unmatched. For the CDR3, the DNA is TGCGCCAGCAGCCAAGAGGGACTAGCGGGAATCACCGGGGAGCTGTTTTTT. Protein product: CASSQEGLAGITGELFF.

This clonotype was seen repeatedly, ten times or more. V usage is TRBV7-3 and J usage is TRBJ2-1; 9 nucleotides line up with TRBD2. The CDR3 spans 15 residues. The V and J ends lost 5 bases and 4 bases, in that order; junction bases with no gene match: 6. From germline, CDR1 is SGHTA and CDR2 FQGTGA. The CDR3 DNA reads TGTGCCAGCAGCCCGACTAGCGGCCCATACAATGAGCAGTTCTTC. It encodes CASSPTSGPYNEQFF.